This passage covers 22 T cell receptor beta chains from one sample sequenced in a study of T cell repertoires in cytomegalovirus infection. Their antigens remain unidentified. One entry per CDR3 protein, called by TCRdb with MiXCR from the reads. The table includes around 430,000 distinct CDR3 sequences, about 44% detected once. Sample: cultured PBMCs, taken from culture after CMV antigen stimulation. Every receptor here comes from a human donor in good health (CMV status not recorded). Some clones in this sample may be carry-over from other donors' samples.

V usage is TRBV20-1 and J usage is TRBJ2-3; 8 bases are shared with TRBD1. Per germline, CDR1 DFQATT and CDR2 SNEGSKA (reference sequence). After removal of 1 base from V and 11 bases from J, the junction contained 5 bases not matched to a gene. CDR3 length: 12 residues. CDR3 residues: CSARVDREEQYF. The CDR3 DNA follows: TGCAGTGCTAGAGTGGACAGGGAAGAGCAGTATTTT.

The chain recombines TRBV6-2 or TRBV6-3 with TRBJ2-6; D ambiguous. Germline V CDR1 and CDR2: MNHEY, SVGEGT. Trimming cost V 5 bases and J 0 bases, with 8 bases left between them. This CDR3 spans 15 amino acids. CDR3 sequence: CASSRWSSGANVLTF. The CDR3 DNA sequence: TGTGCCAGCAGTCGTTGGAGCTCTGGGGCCAACGTCCTGACTTTC.

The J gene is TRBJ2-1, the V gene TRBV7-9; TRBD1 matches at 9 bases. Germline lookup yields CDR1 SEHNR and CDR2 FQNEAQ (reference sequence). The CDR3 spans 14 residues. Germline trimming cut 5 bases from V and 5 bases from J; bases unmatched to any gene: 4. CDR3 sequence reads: CASSQTGGHNEQFF. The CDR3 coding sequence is TGTGCCAGCAGCCAGACAGGGGGTCACAATGAGCAGTTCTTC.

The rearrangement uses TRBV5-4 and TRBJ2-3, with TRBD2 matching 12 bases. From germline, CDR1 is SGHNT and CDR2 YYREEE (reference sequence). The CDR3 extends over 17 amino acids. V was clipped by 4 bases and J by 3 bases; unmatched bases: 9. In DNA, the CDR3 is TGTGCCAGCAGCGCAATGACTAGCGGGAGAAGTACAGATACGCAGTATTTT. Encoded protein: CASSAMTSGRSTDTQYF.

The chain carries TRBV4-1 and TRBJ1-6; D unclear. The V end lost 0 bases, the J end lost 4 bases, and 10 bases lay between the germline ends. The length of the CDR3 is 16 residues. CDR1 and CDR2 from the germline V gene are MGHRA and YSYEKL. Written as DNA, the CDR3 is TGCGCCAGCAGCCAAGATCTGAACAAGTATAATTCACCCCTCCACTTT. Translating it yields CASSQDLNKYNSPLHF.

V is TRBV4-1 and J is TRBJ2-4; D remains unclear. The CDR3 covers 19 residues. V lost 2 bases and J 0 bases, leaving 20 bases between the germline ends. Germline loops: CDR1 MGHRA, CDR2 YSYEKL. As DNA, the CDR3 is TGCGCCAGCAGCCAACCCTACACCAACCAGGCAAAAGCCAAAAACATTCAGTACTTC. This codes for CASSQPYTNQAKAKNIQYF.

CDR3 in amino acids: CASSLDLVVGHTIYF. CDR3 in DNA: TGTGCCAGCAGCTTAGATCTTGTGGTCGGGCACACCATATATTTT. The rearrangement joins TRBV11-2 to TRBJ1-3; D not resolved. This CDR3 spans 15 amino acids. V dropped 0 bases and J dropped 8 bases, with 14 bases sitting between them. Germline V gene sequence: CDR1 SGHAT, CDR2 FQNNGV.

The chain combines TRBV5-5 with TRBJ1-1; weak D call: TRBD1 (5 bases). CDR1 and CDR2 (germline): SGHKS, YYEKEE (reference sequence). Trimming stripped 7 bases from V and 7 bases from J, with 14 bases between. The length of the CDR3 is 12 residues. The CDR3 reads CASGQKSFEAFF. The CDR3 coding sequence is TGTGCCAGCGGACAAAAATCCTTTGAAGCTTTCTTT.

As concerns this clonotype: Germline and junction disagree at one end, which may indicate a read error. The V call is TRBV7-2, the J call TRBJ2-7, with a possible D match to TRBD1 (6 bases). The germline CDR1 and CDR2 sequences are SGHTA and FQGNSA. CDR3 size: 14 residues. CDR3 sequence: CASSLAGGSYKQYF. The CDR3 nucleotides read TGTGCCAGCAGCTTAGCAGGGGGATCCTACAAGCAGTACTTC. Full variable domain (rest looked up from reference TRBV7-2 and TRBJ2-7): GAGVSQSPSNKVTEKGKDVELRCDPISGHTALYWYRQSLGQGLEFLIYFQGNSAPDKSGLPSDRFSAERTGGSVSTLTIQRTQQEDSAVYLCASSLAGGSYKQYFGPGTRLTVT.

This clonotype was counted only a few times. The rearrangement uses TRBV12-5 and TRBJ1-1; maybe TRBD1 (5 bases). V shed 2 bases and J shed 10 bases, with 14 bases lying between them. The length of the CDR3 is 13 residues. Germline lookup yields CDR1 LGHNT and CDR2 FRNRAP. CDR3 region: CASGLNQGFGAFF. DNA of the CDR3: TGTGCTAGTGGTTTGAACCAGGGTTTTGGAGCTTTCTTT.

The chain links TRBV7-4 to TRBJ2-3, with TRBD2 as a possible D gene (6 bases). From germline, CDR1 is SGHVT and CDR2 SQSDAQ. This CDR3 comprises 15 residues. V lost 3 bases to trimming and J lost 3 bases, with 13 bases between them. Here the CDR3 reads CASSFGGWRTDTQYF. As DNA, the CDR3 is TGTGCCAGCAGCTTTGGAGGGTGGAGGACAGATACGCAGTATTTT.

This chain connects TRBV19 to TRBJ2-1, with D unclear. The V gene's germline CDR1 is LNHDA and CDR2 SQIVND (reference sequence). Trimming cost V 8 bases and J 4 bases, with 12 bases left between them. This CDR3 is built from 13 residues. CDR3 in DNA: TGTGCCAGTTCTGGGCCCACTTACAATGAGCAGTTCTTC. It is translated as CASSGPTYNEQFF.

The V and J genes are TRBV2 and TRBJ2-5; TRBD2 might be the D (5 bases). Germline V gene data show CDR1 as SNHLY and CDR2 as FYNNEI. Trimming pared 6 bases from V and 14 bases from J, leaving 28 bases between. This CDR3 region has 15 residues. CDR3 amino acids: CASSLIGGSEELSYF. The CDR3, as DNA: TGTGCCAGCAGCCTAATCGGAGGATCGGAGGAGCTCTCCTACTTC. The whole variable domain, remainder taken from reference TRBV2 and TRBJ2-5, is EPEVTQTPSHQVTQMGQEVILRCVPISNHLYFYWYRQILGQKVEFLVSFYNNEISEKSEIFDDQFSVERPDGSNFTLKIRSTKLEDSAMYFCASSLIGGSEELSYFGPGTRLLVL.

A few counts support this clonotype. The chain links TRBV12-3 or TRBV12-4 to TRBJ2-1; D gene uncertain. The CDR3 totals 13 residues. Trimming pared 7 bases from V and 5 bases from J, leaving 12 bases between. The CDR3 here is CASNPMPNNEQFF. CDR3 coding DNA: TGTGCCAGCAACCCTATGCCCAACAATGAGCAGTTCTTC.

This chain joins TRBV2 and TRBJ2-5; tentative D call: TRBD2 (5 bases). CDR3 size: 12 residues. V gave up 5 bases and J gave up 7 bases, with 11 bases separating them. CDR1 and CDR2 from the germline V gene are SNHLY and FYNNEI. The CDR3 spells CASSRETGTQYF. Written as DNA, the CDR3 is TGTGCCAGCAGTAGGGAGACGGGGACCCAGTACTTC.

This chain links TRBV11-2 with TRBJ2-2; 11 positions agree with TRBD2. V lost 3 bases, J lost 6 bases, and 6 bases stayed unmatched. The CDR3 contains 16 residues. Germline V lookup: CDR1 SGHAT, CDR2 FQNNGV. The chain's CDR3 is CASSLGLAVTSGELFF. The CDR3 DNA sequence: TGTGCCAGCAGCTTGGGACTAGCGGTTACCTCCGGGGAGCTGTTTTTT.

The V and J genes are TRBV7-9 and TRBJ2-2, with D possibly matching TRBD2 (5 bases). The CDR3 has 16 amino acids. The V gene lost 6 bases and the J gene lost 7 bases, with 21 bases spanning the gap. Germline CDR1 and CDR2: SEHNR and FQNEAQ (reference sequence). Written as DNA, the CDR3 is TGTGCCAGCAGACCTCGCCCCCGTGAGGGCTTCGGGGAGCTGTTTTTT. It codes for CASRPRPREGFGELFF.

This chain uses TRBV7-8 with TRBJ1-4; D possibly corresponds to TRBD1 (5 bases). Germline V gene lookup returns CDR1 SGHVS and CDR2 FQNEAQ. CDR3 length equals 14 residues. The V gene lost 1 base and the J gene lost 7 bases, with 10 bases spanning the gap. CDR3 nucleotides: TGTGCCAGCAGCTTAGACAGGTCTTTTGAAAAACTGTTTTTT. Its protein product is CASSLDRSFEKLFF.

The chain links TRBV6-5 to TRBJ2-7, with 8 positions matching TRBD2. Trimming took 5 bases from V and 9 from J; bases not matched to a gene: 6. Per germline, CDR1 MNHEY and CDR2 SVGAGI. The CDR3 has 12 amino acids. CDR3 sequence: CASSRAGAGQYF. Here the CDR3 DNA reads TGTGCCAGCAGTCGAGCGGGAGCGGGGCAGTACTTC.

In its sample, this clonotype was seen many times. CDR3 coding DNA: TGTGCCAGCAGCCCGGGACAGGGGGGATCCTACGAGCAGTACTTC. Protein: CASSPGQGGSYEQYF. The rearrangement uses TRBV7-9 and TRBJ2-7; TRBD1 matches 11 bases. Losses at the gene ends were 5 bases for V and 1 base for J; bases not matched to a gene: 4. This CDR3 has 15 residues. CDR1 and CDR2 (germline): SEHNR, FQNEAQ (reference sequence).

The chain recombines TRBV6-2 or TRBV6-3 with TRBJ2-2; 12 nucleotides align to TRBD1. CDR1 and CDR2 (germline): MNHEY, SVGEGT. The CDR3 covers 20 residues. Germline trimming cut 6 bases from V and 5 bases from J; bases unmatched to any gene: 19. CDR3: CASRVPIPGQGAEETGELFF. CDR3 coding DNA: TGTGCCAGCAGAGTCCCAATCCCGGGACAGGGGGCGGAAGAAACCGGGGAGCTGTTTTTT.

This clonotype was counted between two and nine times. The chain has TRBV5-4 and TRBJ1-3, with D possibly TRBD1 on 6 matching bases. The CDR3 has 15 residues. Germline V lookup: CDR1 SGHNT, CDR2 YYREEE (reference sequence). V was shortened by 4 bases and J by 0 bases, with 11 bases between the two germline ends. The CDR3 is CASSPNRDSGNTIYF. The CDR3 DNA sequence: TGTGCCAGCAGCCCGAACAGGGACTCTGGAAACACCATATATTTT.